Below, 19 T cell receptor beta chains from the same sample are listed, as sequenced in a study of shared clonotypes between healthy human individuals (dated by TCRdb to 2020 to 2021). Library construction relied on the immunoSEQ multiplex PCR assay. This is the immuneACCESS table as TCRdb keeps it, with only in-frame sequences that have V and J called. A part of the clones is gone; compared with another copy, unresolved V genes explain less than half, and the rest is unexplained. Recorded for this sample are 2 million to 2.5 million clones; 80% to 95% of them occurred a single time. The biggest ten clones account for under 0.45% of the sample. Sequencing was done on a sample of naive CD4+ T cells from PBMCs. The cell subset or site label corresponds to: CD45RA+ positively selected. These receptors were collected from a man aged 18 to 30 in good health. Some clones in this sample may be carry-over from other donors' samples.

The chain uses TRBV7-6 and TRBJ2-7; 7 bases line up with TRBD1. Germline CDR1 is SGHVS and CDR2 is FNYEAQ. With V trimmed by 4 bases and J by 3 bases, 6 bases remained unmatched. CDR3 size: 14 residues. CDR3 amino acids: CASSYRDSYYEQYF. The DNA for the CDR3 is TGTGCCAGCAGCTACCGGGACAGCTACTACGAGCAGTACTTC. The whole variable domain, filled in from reference TRBV7-6 and TRBJ2-7, reads GAGVSQSPRYKVTKRGQDVALRCDPISGHVSLYWYRQALGQGPEFLTYFNYEAQQDKSGLPNDRFSAERPEGSISTLTIQRTEQRDSAMYRCASSYRDSYYEQYFGPGTRLTVT.

The rearrangement uses TRBV6-6 and TRBJ1-6; D gene ambiguous. The CDR3 sequence is 12 residues long. V shed 4 bases and J shed 7 bases, with 5 bases lying between them. Looked up from germline, CDR1 is MNHNY and CDR2 is SVGAGI (reference sequence). The CDR3 sequence is CASSFENSPLHF. The CDR3 DNA is TGTGCCAGCAGTTTCGAGAATTCACCCCTCCACTTT.

The chain joins TRBV28 to TRBJ2-4; maybe TRBD2 (6 bases). Germline V lookup: CDR1 MDHEN, CDR2 SYDVKM. The CDR3 is 15 amino acids. Trimming pared 4 bases from V and 5 bases from J, leaving 15 bases between. Here the CDR3 DNA reads TGTGCCAGCAGTTCCACCGGGGGTAAGGAAAACATTCAGTACTTC. Its translation is CASSSTGGKENIQYF. The full variable domain, in which reference TRBV28 and TRBJ2-4 provide the parts outside the CDR3, is DVKVTQSSRYLVKRTGEKVFLECVQDMDHENMFWYRQDPGLGLRLIYFSYDVKMKEKGDIPEGYSVSREKKERFSLILESASTNQTSMYLCASSSTGGKENIQYFGAGTRLSVL.

The CDR3 bases are TGCAGCGGGGGGACGGACACTGAAGCTTTCTTT. The encoded protein is CSGGTDTEAFF. The V and J genes are TRBV29-1 and TRBJ1-1, with D tentatively TRBD1 (5 bases). CDR1 is SQVTM and CDR2 is ANQGSEA in the germline V gene. V gave up 7 bases and J gave up 3 bases, with 9 bases separating them. This CDR3 region has 11 residues.

The rearrangement links TRBV29-1 to TRBJ2-5; weak D call: TRBD1 (5 bases). The CDR3 covers 13 residues. Trimming pared 6 bases from V and 5 bases from J, leaving 16 bases between. The germline CDR1 and CDR2 sequences are SQVTM and ANQGSEA. The CDR3, as DNA: TGCAGCGTATTGGACGGCGCAGGGGAGACCCAGTACTTC. Translation gives CSVLDGAGETQYF.

This chain links TRBV29-1 with TRBJ1-3; D uncertain. Germline V gene sequence: CDR1 SQVTM, CDR2 ANQGSEA. The CDR3 spans 13 residues. The V end lost 4 bases, the J end lost 1 base, and 8 bases lay between the germline ends. The chain's CDR3 is CSVAHRSGNTIYF. The CDR3 bases are TGCAGCGTTGCCCACCGATCTGGAAACACCATATATTTT.

This rearrangement joins TRBV10-3 to TRBJ1-1, with 7 bases aligning to TRBD1. Germline V lookup: CDR1 ENHRY, CDR2 SYGVKD. CDR3 length equals 15 residues. The V segment lost 3 bases and the J segment 1 base; nucleotides outside the gene matches: 5. The CDR3 DNA is TGTGCCATCAGTGATTCGACAGGGAAGAACACTGAAGCTTTCTTT. Protein: CAISDSTGKNTEAFF.

This sequence joins TRBV19 and TRBJ2-2; D perhaps matches TRBD2 (6 bases). Germline V lookup: CDR1 LNHDA, CDR2 SQIVND (reference sequence). This CDR3 contains 15 residues. The ends were cut back, 6 bases at V and 7 bases at J, with 18 bases in the middle. The CDR3 DNA follows: TGTGCCAGTAGGCCCCTTGCGGGACTTTTCGGGGAGCTGTTTTTT. As protein: CASRPLAGLFGELFF.

V is TRBV6-1 and J is TRBJ2-7; TRBD2 agrees at 10 bases. V lost 4 bases to trimming and J lost 4 bases; unmatched junction nucleotides: 4. Germline V gives CDR1 MNHNS, CDR2 SASEGT. CDR3 length: 14 amino acids. The CDR3 here is CASSGGGLAYEQYF. The CDR3 coding sequence is TGTGCCAGCAGTGGGGGGGGACTAGCGTACGAGCAGTACTTC.

The chain uses TRBV7-2 and TRBJ1-5; D is uncertain. CDR3 length: 13 amino acids. Germline CDR1 SGHTA, CDR2 FQGNSA. V gave up 1 base and J gave up 3 bases, with 4 bases separating them. DNA for the CDR3: TGTGCCAGCAGCTTAGTGGCCAATCAGCCCCAGCATTTT. Translation: CASSLVANQPQHF. Full variable domain (rest looked up from reference TRBV7-2 and TRBJ1-5): GAGVSQSPSNKVTEKGKDVELRCDPISGHTALYWYRQSLGQGLEFLIYFQGNSAPDKSGLPSDRFSAERTGGSVSTLTIQRTQQEDSAVYLCASSLVANQPQHFGDGTRLSIL.

The chain has TRBV4-2 and TRBJ2-7; the match to TRBD1 covers 11 bases. Trimming at V came to 1 base and at J to 3 bases, leaving 8 bases not matched to a gene. In germline, CDR1 is LGHNA, CDR2 YNFKEQ. This CDR3 is 17 amino acids long. The CDR3: CASSQGRFGTGGYEQYF. The CDR3 bases are TGTGCCAGCAGCCAAGGCCGCTTCGGGACAGGGGGCTACGAGCAGTACTTC.

CDR3 in amino acids: CASRRTQTGTGELFF. DNA for the CDR3: TGTGCCAGCAGACGGACCCAGACAGGGACCGGGGAGCTGTTTTTT. The rearrangement joins TRBV2 to TRBJ2-2, with 7 bases lining up with TRBD1. This CDR3 comprises 15 residues. Germline V gene data show CDR1 as SNHLY and CDR2 as FYNNEI. V lost 6 bases, J lost 5 bases, and 9 bases stayed unmatched.

The V gene is TRBV6-1, the J gene TRBJ2-3, with D perhaps TRBD2 (5 bases). CDR3 length equals 16 residues. The germline V gene encodes CDR1 MNHNS and CDR2 SASEGT. V lost 4 bases and J lost 2, with 16 bases in between. As DNA, the CDR3 is TGTGCCAGCAGTGTTCTGGGTGGAGCGGCCACAGATACGCAGTATTTT. Translated, it gives CASSVLGGAATDTQYF.

To note about this clone: Other nucleotide sequences in the sample specify the same CDR3. This chain connects TRBV28 to TRBJ1-2; no definite D call. CDR1 and CDR2 (germline): MDHEN, SYDVKM. The V end lost 3 bases, the J end lost 2 bases, and 7 bases lay between the germline ends. The CDR3 has 13 residues. The DNA of the CDR3 is TGTGCCAGCAGTTTTGAGGGCAACTATGGCTACACCTTC. Protein product: CASSFEGNYGYTF.

This rearrangement joins TRBV28 to TRBJ2-7; 12 bases are a match to TRBD2. Losses at the gene ends were 2 bases for V and 4 bases for J; bases not matched to a gene: 9. The V gene's germline CDR1 is MDHEN and CDR2 SYDVKM. CDR3 length: 17 residues. The CDR3 DNA sequence: TGTGCCAGCAGTTTAGGGACTAGCGGGTCTTGGACTTACGAGCAGTACTTC. Translating gives CASSLGTSGSWTYEQYF. The full variable domain, completed using reference TRBV28 and TRBJ2-7, is DVKVTQSSRYLVKRTGEKVFLECVQDMDHENMFWYRQDPGLGLRLIYFSYDVKMKEKGDIPEGYSVSREKKERFSLILESASTNQTSMYLCASSLGTSGSWTYEQYFGPGTRLTVT.

V usage is TRBV4-2 and J usage is TRBJ2-5, with D possibly TRBD1 on 5 matching bases. CDR3 length equals 15 residues. The germline V gene has CDR1 LGHNA and CDR2 YNFKEQ. V lost 1 base and J 5 bases, leaving 14 bases between the germline ends. This CDR3 is CASSQGTAGAETQYF. The CDR3 nucleotides read TGTGCCAGCAGCCAAGGGACGGCTGGGGCCGAGACCCAGTACTTC.

This clone was detected only once. CDR3 nucleotide sequence: TGCAGCGTTGAAGACAGGGTGGGCCAGCCCCAGCATTTT. Its translation: CSVEDRVGQPQHF. The chain recombines TRBV29-1 with TRBJ1-5, with D perhaps matching TRBD1 (5 bases). The CDR3 runs to 13 residues. Germline V gene lookup returns CDR1 SQVTM and CDR2 ANQGSEA. Trimming shortened V by 0 bases and J by 7 bases, and 10 bases separated the two germline ends.

The rearrangement uses TRBV9 and TRBJ2-4; a weak D match, TRBD2 (5 bases). The CDR3 sequence is 16 residues long. V dropped 0 bases and J dropped 4 bases, with 14 bases sitting between them. The germline V gene encodes CDR1 SGDLS and CDR2 YYNGEE. The DNA of the CDR3 is TGTGCCAGCAGCGTAGCGGGCGGAGGCTCAAAAAACATTCAGTACTTC. This codes for CASSVAGGGSKNIQYF. Full variable domain (missing parts from reference TRBV9 and TRBJ2-4): DSGVTQTPKHLITATGQRVTLRCSPRSGDLSVYWYQQSLDQGLQFLIQYYNGEERAKGNILERFSAQQFPDLHSELNLSSLELGDSALYFCASSVAGGGSKNIQYFGAGTRLSVL.

The chain uses TRBV5-1 and TRBJ2-2; D unclear. Germline CDR1 is SGHRS and CDR2 is YFSETQ. The length of the CDR3 is 14 residues. Deletions cut 0 bases from V and 6 bases from J, with 9 bases between. The CDR3 sequence: CASSLGLVAGELFF. The CDR3 DNA sequence: TGCGCCAGCAGCTTGGGCCTGGTCGCCGGGGAGCTGTTTTTT.